What follows is one TCR beta chain and its context. This sample stems from a study of blood T cell repertoires in COVID-19. Study background: Samples of COVID-19 (acute and convalescent) were obtained from the United States, Italy and Spain. T cells, B-cell-depleted T cells, or PBMCs provided the cDNA or gDNA that served as material.

Under the authors' procedure: Estimated nucleated cell counts came from reference gene primer amplification. Some clones are missing from TCRdb's copy, which holds only in-frame ones; the method was immunoSEQ multiplex PCR. V and J calls plus clone size are reproduced from that table; the DNA served to infer D and trimming. The sample shows 150,000 to 200,000 clones, 86% of them seen only once. V lost 4 bases to trimming and J lost 3 bases; unmatched junction nucleotides: 10. Germline CDR1 and CDR2: LGHDT and YNNKEL (reference sequence). CDR3 length: 18 amino acids. Sequenced input: peripheral blood. This sequence joins TRBV3-1 (or the pseudogene TRBV3-2) and TRBJ2-1; 12 nucleotides align to TRBD2. The source is an elderly woman in a cohort sampled during active or convalescent COVID-19. CDR3 loop: CASSRVASGGAVYNEQFF. The CDR3 DNA is TGTGCCAGCAGCCGGGTAGCTAGCGGGGGGGCCGTCTACAATGAGCAGTTCTTC.